The 9 T cell receptor beta chains below were found in one sample sequenced in a study of identifying expanded T cells in peripheral blood. Here immunoSEQ multiplex PCR was the method, and the copy in TCRdb shows in-frame clones only, minus some. The sample comprises 60,000 or so clones, about four fifths of which are singletons, and roughly 19% rests with the top ten. Material for sequencing was blood. The receptor set was obtained from a person between 18 and 75 years old in good health.

The gene calls are TRBV16 and TRBJ2-7; 9 bases match TRBD1. The V segment lost 0 bases and the J segment 3 bases; nucleotides outside the gene matches: 6. CDR1 and CDR2 (germline): KGHSY, FQNENV. This CDR3 is 16 amino acids long. The CDR3 reads CASSQSGQGTGYEQYF. As DNA, the CDR3 is TGTGCCAGCAGCCAATCGGGACAGGGAACAGGCTACGAGCAGTACTTC.

The chain carries TRBV7-9 and TRBJ2-3; weak D call: TRBD2 (6 bases). CDR1 SEHNR and CDR2 FQNEAQ come from the germline V gene (reference sequence). The CDR3 extends over 13 amino acids. Trimming took 5 bases from V and 2 from J, leaving 8 bases between them. Here the CDR3 DNA reads TGTGCCAGCAGCGGGGGACTCACAGATACGCAGTATTTT. Encoded protein: CASSGGLTDTQYF.

Only one count was recorded for this clone. The CDR3 region is CASSQDTGIEPFF. CDR3 coding DNA: TGTGCCAGCAGCCAAGATACCGGAATCGAACCTTTCTTT. The chain joins TRBV4-2 to TRBJ1-1; D gene unclear. V lost 0 bases and J lost 12, with 14 bases in between. The CDR3 is 13 residues long. CDR1 and CDR2 from the germline V gene are LGHNA and YNFKEQ.

The genes are TRBV6-1 and TRBJ2-3; a weak D match, TRBD1 (6 bases). Germline V gene data show CDR1 as MNHNS and CDR2 as SASEGT. The CDR3 consists of 14 residues. Trimming removed 7 bases from V and 4 bases from J, with 15 bases in between. CDR3 protein: CASNPYRDADTQYF. CDR3 DNA sequence: TGTGCCAGCAACCCCTACAGGGACGCAGATACGCAGTATTTT.

V usage is TRBV19 and J usage is TRBJ1-1, with D perhaps matching TRBD1 (6 bases). Germline V gene lookup returns CDR1 LNHDA and CDR2 SQIVND (reference sequence). The length of the CDR3 is 13 residues. CDR3 sequence reads: CAVYGGLGTEAFF. CDR3 in DNA: TGTGCGGTGTATGGGGGCCTGGGCACTGAAGCTTTCTTT. Full variable domain (missing parts from reference TRBV19 and TRBJ1-1): DGGITQSPKYLFRKEGQNVTLSCEQNLNHDAMYWYRQDPGQGLRLIYYSQIVNDFQKGDIAEGYSVSREKKESFPLTVTSAQKNPTAFYLCAVYGGLGTEAFFGQGTRLTVV.

This chain joins TRBV5-1 and TRBJ1-5; 7 nucleotides agree with TRBD1. The length of the CDR3 is 14 residues. V lost 3 bases to trimming and J lost 5 bases; unmatched junction nucleotides: 5. Germline V gene sequence: CDR1 SGHRS, CDR2 YFSETQ. CDR3 DNA sequence: TGCGCCAGCAGCTCGACAGGGCTGGATCAGCCCCAGCATTTT. Protein product: CASSSTGLDQPQHF.

This clone was counted ten times or more. The V gene is TRBV7-9, the J gene TRBJ1-1; D is uncertain. Trimming took off 10 bases at V and 4 bases at J, with 13 bases between the two ends. The germline gives CDR1 SEHNR, CDR2 FQNEAQ (reference sequence). The CDR3 has 12 residues. The chain's CDR3 is CATLLLSTEAFF. As DNA, the CDR3 is TGTGCCACCCTGCTCTTGAGCACTGAAGCTTTCTTT.

The count of this clone is one. The J gene is TRBJ2-3, the V gene TRBV29-1; D gene unclear. The CDR3 consists of 13 residues. V lost 2 bases, J lost 0 bases, and 6 bases lay in between. Looked up from germline, CDR1 is SQVTM and CDR2 is ANQGSEA. DNA of the CDR3: TGCAGCGTTGAACATTCCAGCACAGATACGCAGTATTTT. Amino acids: CSVEHSSTDTQYF.

The J gene is TRBJ2-5, the V gene TRBV20-1; 7 nucleotides align to TRBD1. This CDR3 is 11 amino acids long. Germline values: CDR1 DFQATT, CDR2 SNEGSKA (reference sequence). With 6 bases clipped from V and 3 bases from J, the junction kept 1 base outside the gene matches. DNA for the CDR3: TGCAGTGCCGACAGGGAAGAGACCCAGTACTTC. Translated: CSADREETQYF.